The sequence of this TCR beta chain was determined in a study of cytomegalovirus exposure and HLA in healthy donors. Concerning this clone itself: Its antigen is still unknown. In the same sample, other DNA sequences code for this CDR3.

Notes on the study in general: Three CMV-associated chains were confirmed in vitro to be specific for CMV antigens. Among TCR beta chains of equal frequency, HLA-associated ones were more clonally expanded in a later analysis. Sequence variants that were highly shared formed a cluster that was likely a sequencing artifact.

The V gene lost 5 bases and the J gene lost 6 bases, with 7 bases spanning the gap. CDR3 size: 11 residues. Germline V CDR1 and CDR2: SEHNR, FQNEAQ (reference sequence). The study ran its PCR with 60 Vbeta and 13 Jbeta primers. Profiled with immunoSEQ multiplex PCR; TCRdb holds only in-frame clones, not every one. This repertoire shows approximately 220,000 clones, roughly 80% found once; its top ten account for around 3%. Sequencing was done on a sample of PBMCs. The clonotype comes from a man in his thirties or forties in good health and CMV-seronegative. The chain joins TRBV7-9 to TRBJ1-2, with TRBD1 as a possible D gene (5 bases). The CDR3 spells CASSRGDGYTF. CDR3 DNA sequence: TGTGCCAGCAGCCGGGGGGATGGCTACACCTTC.